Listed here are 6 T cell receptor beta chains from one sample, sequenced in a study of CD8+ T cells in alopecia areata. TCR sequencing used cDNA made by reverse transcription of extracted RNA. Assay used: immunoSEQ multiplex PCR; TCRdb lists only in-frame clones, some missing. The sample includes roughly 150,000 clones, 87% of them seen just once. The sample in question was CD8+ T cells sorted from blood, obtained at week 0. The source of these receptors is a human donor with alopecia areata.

This CDR3 is CASSLTIPGLATNNEQFF. The CDR3 DNA follows: TGCGCCAGCAGCCTGACGATCCCGGGACTAGCGACCAACAATGAGCAGTTCTTC. This chain connects TRBV4-1 to TRBJ2-1, with 10 bases fitting TRBD2. Germline V gene sequence: CDR1 MGHRA, CDR2 YSYEKL. Unmatched junction bases numbered 14, after V lost 4 bases and J lost 5 bases. This CDR3 comprises 18 residues.

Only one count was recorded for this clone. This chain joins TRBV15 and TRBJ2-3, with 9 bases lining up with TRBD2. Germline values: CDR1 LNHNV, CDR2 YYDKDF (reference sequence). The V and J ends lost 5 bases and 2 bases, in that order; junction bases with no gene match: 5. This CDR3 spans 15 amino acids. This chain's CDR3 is CATSALAGPTDTQYF. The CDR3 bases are TGTGCCACCAGCGCCCTAGCGGGACCCACAGATACGCAGTATTTT. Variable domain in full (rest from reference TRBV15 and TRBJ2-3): DAMVIQNPRYQVTQFGKPVTLSCSQTLNHNVMYWYQQKSSQAPKLLFHYYDKDFNNEADTPDNFQSRRPNTSFCFLDIRSPGLGDTAMYLCATSALAGPTDTQYFGPGTRLTVL.

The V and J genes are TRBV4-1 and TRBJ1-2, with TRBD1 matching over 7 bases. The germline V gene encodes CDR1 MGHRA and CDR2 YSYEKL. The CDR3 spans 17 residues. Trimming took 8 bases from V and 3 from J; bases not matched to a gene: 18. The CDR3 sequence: CASGVTSEGASDYGYTF. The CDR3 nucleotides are TGCGCCAGCGGGGTAACGAGCGAGGGGGCGTCCGACTATGGCTACACCTTC.

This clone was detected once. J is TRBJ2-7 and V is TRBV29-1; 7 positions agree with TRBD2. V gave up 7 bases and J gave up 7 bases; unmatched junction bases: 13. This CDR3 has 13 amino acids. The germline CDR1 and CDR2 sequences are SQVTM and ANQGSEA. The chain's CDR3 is CSALPAGLGEQYF. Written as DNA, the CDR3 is TGCAGCGCCCTACCAGCGGGGTTAGGTGAGCAGTACTTC.

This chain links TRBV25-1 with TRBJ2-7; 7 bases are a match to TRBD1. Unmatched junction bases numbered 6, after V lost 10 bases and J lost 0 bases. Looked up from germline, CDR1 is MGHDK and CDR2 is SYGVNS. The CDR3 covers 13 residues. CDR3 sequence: CATMDRHSYEQYF. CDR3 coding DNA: TGTGCCACCATGGACAGGCACTCCTACGAGCAGTACTTC.

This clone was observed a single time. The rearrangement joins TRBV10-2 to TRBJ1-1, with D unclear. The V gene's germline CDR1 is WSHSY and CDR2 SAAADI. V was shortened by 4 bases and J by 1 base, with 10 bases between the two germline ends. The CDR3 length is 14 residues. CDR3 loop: CASSVVAANTEAFF. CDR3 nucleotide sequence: TGCGCCAGCAGTGTTGTGGCGGCGAACACTGAAGCTTTCTTT.